This is a list of T cell receptor beta chains from one sample in a study of human thymus T cells. Some clones are missing from TCRdb's copy, which holds only in-frame ones; the method was immunoSEQ multiplex PCR. This table has tens of thousands of clones, around 95% appearing once. The sequencing input was thymus tissue. The receptors come from a girl less than two years old with a congenital heart defect but otherwise immunologically healthy. CDR3s include the opening cysteine and the closing phenylalanine or tryptophan. The D gene is left open where the match is weak. Rows may omit the clone size; those that give it use once, few, many or a size class.

CDR3 length	V gene	clone size	D gene	J gene	CDR3 protein	CDR3 DNA
18	TRBV30	-	TRBD1	TRBJ1-3	CAWSVSFQRTGVGNTIYF	TGTGCCTGGAGTGTAAGCTTCCAACGGACAGGGGTGGGAAACACCATATATTTT
16	TRBV2	-	TRBD2	TRBJ2-3	CASVVEAGGGTDTQYF	TGTGCCAGCGTCGTGGAAGCGGGAGGCGGCACAGATACGCAGTATTTT
21	TRBV28	-	TRBD2	TRBJ2-3	CASSLPGTGLIAGGGRDTQYF	TGTGCCAGCAGCCTCCCGGGGACAGGGCTAATAGCGGGAGGGGGACGAGATACGCAGTATTTT
14	TRBV5-1	-	-	TRBJ2-3	CASSLQPSTDTQYF	TGCGCCAGCAGCTTGCAGCCCAGCACAGATACGCAGTATTTT
19	TRBV19	-	TRBD1	TRBJ1-5	CASSIDDRGQFCSNQPQHF	TGTGCCAGTAGTATAGATGACAGGGGGCAGTTCTGTAGCAATCAGCCCCAGCATTTT
18	TRBV12-5	-	TRBD1	TRBJ1-1	CASGPTKGDRVMGTEAFF	TGTGCTAGTGGTCCTACGAAAGGTGACAGGGTCATGGGGACTGAAGCTTTCTTT
15	TRBV13	-	-	TRBJ2-1	CASSSTPQGDNEQFF	TGTGCCAGCAGCAGTACTCCGCAGGGTGACAATGAGCAGTTCTTC
15	TRBV7-2	-	TRBD1	TRBJ2-7	CASSLLSGQRYEQYF	TGTGCCAGCAGCTTACTTTCGGGACAGCGATACGAGCAGTACTTC
16	TRBV15	-	TRBD2	TRBJ2-1	CATSRGIAGGNNEQFF	TGTGCCACCAGTAGGGGTATAGCGGGAGGGAACAATGAGCAGTTCTTC
14	TRBV10-3	-	-	TRBJ1-1	CATTPGIMNTEAFF	TGTGCCACCACCCCGGGGATCATGAACACTGAAGCTTTCTTT
18	TRBV7-9	-	TRBD1	TRBJ1-2	CASSLGSGGGTPNYGYTF	TGTGCCAGCAGCCTAGGGTCCGGAGGGGGCACACCCAACTATGGCTACACCTTC
14	TRBV6-6	-	TRBD1	TRBJ1-4	CASSTDRLWWKLFF	TGTGCCAGCAGTACGGACAGGCTGTGGTGGAAACTGTTTTTT
18	TRBV4-3	-	TRBD2	TRBJ2-1	CASSPYHPLAGGLNEQFF	TGCGCCAGCAGCCCCTACCACCCTCTGGCGGGAGGCCTCAATGAGCAGTTCTTC
14	TRBV5-1	-	-	TRBJ2-7	CASSWQGTRDEQYF	TGCGCCAGCAGCTGGCAGGGGACCCGGGACGAGCAGTACTTC
18	TRBV18	-	TRBD2	TRBJ2-1	CASSPLRVISGTRNEQFF	TGTGCCAGCTCACCTCTTCGCGTTATCTCGGGGACTAGGAATGAGCAGTTCTTC
16	TRBV18	-	-	TRBJ2-6	CASSPPWGDGANVLTF	TGTGCCAGCTCACCACCATGGGGGGACGGGGCCAACGTCCTGACTTTC
15	TRBV6-6	-	TRBD2	TRBJ2-1	CASSAGTSFLNEQFF	TGTGCCAGCAGTGCCGGGACTAGCTTCCTCAATGAGCAGTTCTTC
15	TRBV5-5	-	-	TRBJ2-7	CASSSRYRGSYEQYF	TGTGCCAGCAGCTCGCGGTACCGGGGCTCCTACGAGCAGTACTTC
15	TRBV19	-	TRBD1	TRBJ2-4	CASSTPTGIGHIQYF	TGTGCCAGTAGTACCCCGACAGGGATCGGGCACATTCAGTACTTC
16	TRBV5-1	once	TRBD1	TRBJ2-4	CASSPGTDLAKNIQYF	TGCGCCAGCAGCCCGGGGACAGACCTAGCCAAAAACATTCAGTACTTC
16	TRBV5-1	-	-	TRBJ2-3	CASSQGAPDATDTQYF	TGCGCCAGCAGCCAAGGGGCACCGGATGCCACAGATACGCAGTATTTT
16	TRBV4-1	-	-	TRBJ2-2	CASSQVEDPNTGELFF	TGCGCCAGCAGCCAAGTGGAGGACCCGAACACCGGGGAGCTGTTTTTT
13	TRBV5-6	-	-	TRBJ1-2	CASSLRPNYGYTF	TGTGCCAGCAGCTTAAGACCGAACTATGGCTACACCTTC
17	TRBV4-1	-	TRBD2	TRBJ2-7	CASSQGRTSGTSYEQYF	TGCGCCAGCAGCCAAGGTCGGACTAGCGGGACCTCCTACGAGCAGTACTTC
12	TRBV28	-	-	TRBJ2-7	CASSPVGWEQYF	TGTGCCAGCAGTCCAGTTGGGTGGGAGCAGTACTTC
19	TRBV4-1	-	TRBD2	TRBJ2-1	CASSLNGTSGRRGYNEQFF	TGCGCCAGCAGCCTAAACGGGACTAGCGGGAGGAGAGGATACAATGAGCAGTTCTTC
14	TRBV27	-	-	TRBJ2-7	CASSLRGLRGEQYF	TGTGCCAGCAGTTTAAGGGGACTGAGAGGCGAGCAGTACTTC
18	TRBV7-3	-	-	TRBJ2-3	CASSLRGALAIGTDTQYF	TGTGCCAGCAGCTTAAGGGGGGCACTAGCGATTGGCACAGATACGCAGTATTTT
20	TRBV4-1	-	TRBD2	TRBJ2-7	CASSQDGWEGKREGPYEQYF	TGCGCCAGCAGCCAAGATGGGTGGGAGGGGAAGCGGGAGGGCCCCTACGAGCAGTACTTC
14	TRBV6-1	-	TRBD2	TRBJ2-7	CASSEGTSSYEQYF	TGTGCCAGCAGTGAGGGGACTAGCTCCTACGAGCAGTACTTC
14	TRBV18	-	-	TRBJ2-7	CASSPSDRPYEQYF	TGTGCCAGCTCACCATCCGACAGGCCCTACGAGCAGTACTTC
14	TRBV5-8	-	-	TRBJ2-7	CASSPCDPIYEQYF	TGTGCCAGCAGCCCCTGTGACCCTATCTACGAGCAGTACTTC
13	TRBV10-2	-	-	TRBJ2-3	CASKSGSTDTQYF	TGCGCCAGCAAAAGCGGGAGCACAGATACGCAGTATTTT
14	TRBV5-1	-	TRBD1	TRBJ2-7	CASSSGTGFYEQYF	TGCGCCAGCAGCTCCGGGACAGGATTCTACGAGCAGTACTTC
16	TRBV9	once	-	TRBJ2-1	CASSPRGGGASNEQFF	TGTGCCAGCAGCCCTAGGGGTGGGGGCGCTTCCAATGAGCAGTTCTTC
17	TRBV19	-	-	TRBJ1-1	CASSDHPPGHLNTEAFF	TGTGCCAGTAGCGACCATCCTCCGGGACACCTGAACACTGAAGCTTTCTTT
19	TRBV5-1	once	-	TRBJ1-1	CASKPIWENRPIMNTEAFF	TGCGCCAGCAAACCAATTTGGGAAAACAGGCCTATCATGAACACTGAAGCTTTCTTT
20	TRBV11-2	-	TRBD2	TRBJ2-2	CASSLDMSGGHISYTGELFF	TGTGCCAGCAGCTTAGATATGTCGGGAGGCCATATCAGCTACACCGGGGAGCTGTTTTTT
14	TRBV28	-	-	TRBJ2-7	CASSFSGGPYEQYF	TGTGCCAGCAGTTTCTCGGGCGGGCCCTACGAGCAGTACTTC
16	TRBV6-1	-	-	TRBJ2-2	CASSEGEDPNTGELFF	TGTGCCAGCAGTGAAGGGGAGGACCCGAACACCGGGGAGCTGTTTTTT
12	TRBV5-6	-	-	TRBJ2-7	CASSLRGYEQYF	TGTGCCAGCAGCTTGAGGGGGTACGAGCAGTACTTC
15	TRBV9	-	TRBD2	TRBJ2-1	CASSTRLAGSNEQFF	TGTGCCAGCAGCACCCGACTAGCGGGGTCGAATGAGCAGTTCTTC
13	TRBV5-1	-	-	TRBJ1-1	CASNPPRRTEAFF	TGCGCCAGCAACCCGCCGAGGCGCACTGAAGCTTTCTTT
15	TRBV10-3	-	TRBD1	TRBJ1-2	CAISGGRGQDYGYTF	TGTGCCATCAGTGGAGGCAGGGGGCAAGACTATGGCTACACCTTC
16	TRBV6-5	-	TRBD2	TRBJ2-1	CASSYSASGADNEQFF	TGTGCCAGCAGTTACTCGGCTAGCGGGGCAGACAATGAGCAGTTCTTC
18	TRBV15	-	-	TRBJ2-7	CATSRVKGLEASSYEQYF	TGTGCCACCAGCAGAGTAAAAGGACTCGAGGCTAGCTCCTACGAGCAGTACTTC
14	TRBV19	once	-	TRBJ2-7	CASSPRQVSYEQYF	TGTGCCAGTAGCCCTAGACAGGTTTCCTACGAGCAGTACTTC
16	TRBV4-2	-	TRBD2	TRBJ2-7	CASSQQLAGAYYEQYF	TGTGCCAGCAGCCAACAACTAGCGGGAGCTTACTACGAGCAGTACTTC
17	TRBV14	once	-	TRBJ2-1	CASSQEVGQGADGEQFF	TGTGCCAGCAGCCAAGAAGTAGGGCAAGGGGCCGACGGTGAGCAGTTCTTC
18	TRBV25-1	-	TRBD2	TRBJ2-1	CASSEKFSGSGSYNEQFF	TGTGCCAGCAGTGAAAAATTCAGCGGGAGTGGTTCCTACAATGAGCAGTTCTTC
18	TRBV5-1	-	-	TRBJ2-1	CASSPLAGAQISYNEQFF	TGCGCCAGCAGCCCCCTCGCGGGGGCACAGATCTCCTACAATGAGCAGTTCTTC
16	TRBV5-1	-	-	TRBJ2-1	CASSLSTGFTYNEQFF	TGCGCCAGCAGCTTGAGTACAGGGTTTACCTACAATGAGCAGTTCTTC
17	TRBV19	-	-	TRBJ1-2	CASSIVSRSPANYGYTF	TGTGCCAGTAGTATAGTGAGTCGCAGTCCTGCTAACTATGGCTACACCTTC